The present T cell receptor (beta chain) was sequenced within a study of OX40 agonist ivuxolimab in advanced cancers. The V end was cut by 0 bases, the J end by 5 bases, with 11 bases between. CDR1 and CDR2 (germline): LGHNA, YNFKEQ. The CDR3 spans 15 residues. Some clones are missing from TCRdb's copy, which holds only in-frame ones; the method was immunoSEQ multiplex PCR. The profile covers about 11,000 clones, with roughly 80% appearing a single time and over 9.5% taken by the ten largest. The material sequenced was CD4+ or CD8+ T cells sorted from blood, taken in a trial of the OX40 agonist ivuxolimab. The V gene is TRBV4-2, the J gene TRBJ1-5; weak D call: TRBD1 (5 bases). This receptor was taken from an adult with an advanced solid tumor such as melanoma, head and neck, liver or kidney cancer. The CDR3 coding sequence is TGTGCCAGCAGCCAAGATTGGGGGAGGGATCAGCCCCAGCATTTT. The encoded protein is CASSQDWGRDQPQHF.